A selection of T cell receptor beta chains follows, all from one sample in a study of esophageal squamous cell carcinoma under preoperative chemotherapy. Each CDR3 protein is one row after TCRdb ran MiXCR on the PCR reads. The sample yields 34,000 or so distinct CDR3 sequences, around 50% seen once. This material was obtained from a patient given preoperative chemotherapy. The receptors derive from a human donor with esophageal squamous cell carcinoma. The donor label of this sample is uncertain. Each CDR3 is given with its conserved first and last residue. The D gene is left open where the match is weak. Some rows have no size entry. The others give once, few or many, or a class for an expanded clone.

V gene,clone size,D gene,J gene,CDR3 DNA,CDR3 protein
TRBV12-3/TRBV12-4,-,-,TRBJ2-3,TGTGCCAGCGGGGGAACGGGGGCGCGTAGCACAGATACCCAGTTCTTT,CASGGTGARSTDTQFF
TRBV6-5,-,TRBD2,TRBJ2-1,TGTGCCAGCAGTTTCAAAACTAGCGGGACCTTCAATGAGCAGTTCTTC,CASSFKTSGTFNEQFF
TRBV6-2/TRBV6-3,-,TRBD2,TRBJ2-3,TGTGCCAGCAGTACCTTTAGCGGGAGCCTCACAGATACGCAGTATTTT,CASSTFSGSLTDTQYF
TRBV5-1,many,-,TRBJ2-1,TGCGCCAGCAGTCTGGGGGCAGGGTCCTACAATGAGCAGTTCTTC,CASSLGAGSYNEQFF
TRBV6-1,-,-,TRBJ2-4,TGTGGCGGCACGGCGGGGCTAGCCAAAGACACTCAGTACTTC,CGGTAGLAKDTQYF
TRBV6-5,many,TRBD2,TRBJ2-1,TGTGCCAGCAGTTACTCTAGCGGGGCGGGTAGGGATGAGCAGTTCTTC,CASSYSSGAGRDEQFF
TRBV7-3,-,TRBD2,TRBJ2-5,TGTGCCAGCAGGGCGGGAGCCCCCGGAGAGACCCAGTACTTC,CASRAGAPGETQYF
TRBV6-1,-,-,TRBJ2-2,TGTGCCAGCAGTGAAAGTACAGGGTTGGGCACCGGGGAGCTGTTTTTT,CASSESTGLGTGELFF
TRBV12-3/TRBV12-4,-,TRBD2,TRBJ2-3,TGTGCCAGCAGGCCAAGCGGGGGCACAGATACGCAGTATTTT,CASRPSGGTDTQYF
TRBV7-2,medium-sized,TRBD1,TRBJ2-1,TGTGCCAGCAGCTTAGACGGGACAGGGCAATACAATGAGCAGTTCTTC,CASSLDGTGQYNEQFF
TRBV7-2,-,-,TRBJ2-7,TGTGCCAGCAGCTTAGGGGCCCAGGGGGGCTACGAGCAGTACTTC,CASSLGAQGGYEQYF
TRBV7-3,-,TRBD1,TRBJ2-3,TGTGCCAGCAGCCGCAAACTGGGGCTGTGGGACAGAGATATGCAGTACTTT,CASSRKLGLWDRDMQYF
TRBV7-9,-,TRBD2,TRBJ2-3,TGTGCCAGCAGCCACCCGGCGGCGGGGGGGTACACCGGGGAGCAGTATTTT,CASSHPAAGGYTGEQYF
TRBV6-1,few,TRBD1,TRBJ2-1,TGTGCCAGCAGTGCCGGGACAGGGGCCGAGCAGTTCTTC,CASSAGTGAEQFF
TRBV12-3/TRBV12-4,-,-,TRBJ2-3,TGTGCCAGGGGGAAACAGGGTGCGAGCACAGGTACGCAGTATTTT,CARGKQGASTGTQYF
TRBV10-3,-,-,TRBJ2-5,TGTGCGGGCTCCGGGGGCCGTCGCCAAGAGACCCAGTATTTC,CAGSGGRRQETQYF
TRBV7-8,medium-sized,TRBD1,TRBJ2-3,TGTGCCAGCAGCTCGAGGACAGGGGTGAAAGATACGCAGTATTTT,CASSSRTGVKDTQYF
TRBV28,-,TRBD1,TRBJ2-3,TGTGCCAGCATTACTCCGGGACAGGGGAGCGGTACGCAGTATTTT,CASITPGQGSGTQYF
TRBV6-5,-,TRBD2,TRBJ2-5,TGTGCCAGCAGTTACTCGGGACTAGCGGGGGGTCGCGGACAAGAGACCCAGTACTTC,CASSYSGLAGGRGQETQYF
TRBV27,-,-,TRBJ2-1,TGTGCCAGCAGTTTACGAGGACCCTCAGGAGTGGTGCAGTTCTTC,CASSLRGPSGVVQFF
TRBV6-1,once,-,TRBJ2-7,TGTGCCAGCATCTCTAGCCTCTCCTACGAGCAGTACTTC,CASISSLSYEQYF
TRBV7-8,many,TRBD1,TRBJ2-5,TGTGCCAGCAGCTTTACAGGGGGCGGGGAGACCCAGTACTTC,CASSFTGGGETQYF
TRBV11-2,-,-,TRBJ2-7,TGTGCCAGCAGCTTTATTGGCATATCCTACAATGAGCAGTACTTC,CASSFIGISYNEQYF
TRBV7-9,few,TRBD2,TRBJ2-5,TGTGCCAGCAGCTCAAGACTAGCGGGAGGGGGTAACCAAGAGACCCAGTACTTC,CASSSRLAGGGNQETQYF